Each of the 12 T cell receptor beta chains below was sequenced from the same sample in a study of blood T cell repertoires in COVID-19. The data were produced by immunoSEQ multiplex PCR, yet TCRdb's version contains in-frame clones alone and is incomplete. The sample includes 150,000 or so clones, around 80% of them seen just once. Input material: PBMCs or T cells enriched from blood (not recorded which). These receptors originate from a man aged 45-65 years who had recovered from COVID-19.

The sample holds one count of this clone. The rearrangement links TRBV5-4 to TRBJ1-5; 7 positions match TRBD1. Germline V lookup: CDR1 SGHNT, CDR2 YYREEE (reference sequence). This CDR3 spans 15 amino acids. The J segment lost 5 bases and the V segment lost 4 bases, leaving 9 bases of the junction unmatched. Here the CDR3 reads CASSPGTEFYQPQHF. The CDR3 bases are TGTGCCAGCAGCCCCGGGACAGAGTTTTATCAGCCCCAGCATTTT.

The chain combines TRBV5-4 with TRBJ2-2; the match to TRBD1 covers 11 bases. The CDR3 consists of 15 residues. The germline CDR1 and CDR2 sequences are SGHNT and YYREEE (reference sequence). Trimming removed 4 bases from V and 6 bases from J; junction bases left unmatched: 5. CDR3 nucleotide sequence: TGTGCCAGCAGCCCCGGGACAGGGGGGCCCGGGGAGCTGTTTTTT. This codes for CASSPGTGGPGELFF.

The chain joins TRBV19 to TRBJ1-5; D is possibly TRBD1 (6 bases). CDR1 and CDR2 (germline): LNHDA, SQIVND (reference sequence). The CDR3 extends over 15 amino acids. Deletions cut 11 bases from V and 4 bases from J, with 21 bases between. CDR3 in DNA: TGTGCCTCGAGGAGGTCACAGGGCCGGAATCAGCCCCAGCATTTT. Translating it yields CASRRSQGRNQPQHF.

The gene calls are TRBV27 and TRBJ2-1; 12 bases match TRBD2. This CDR3 is built from 17 residues. Germline V gives CDR1 MNHEY, CDR2 SMNVEV (reference sequence). Losses at the gene ends were 2 bases for V and 8 bases for J; bases not matched to a gene: 10. CDR3 in amino acids: CASSLEASGGAVHEQFF. The CDR3 DNA sequence: TGTGCCAGCAGTTTAGAAGCTAGCGGGGGGGCCGTACATGAGCAGTTCTTC.

This rearrangement joins TRBV3-1 (or the pseudogene TRBV3-2) to TRBJ1-1, with D hard to call. Trimming took off 4 bases at V and 1 base at J, with 10 bases between the two ends. In germline, CDR1 is LGHDT, CDR2 YNNKEL (reference sequence). The CDR3 is 14 amino acids. The DNA of the CDR3 is TGTGCCAGCAGCCGGGCCGAGGGGAACACTGAAGCTTTCTTT. Translated: CASSRAEGNTEAFF.

This clone was recorded many times. The J gene is TRBJ2-7, the V gene TRBV9, with 7 bases aligning to TRBD1. Germline trimming cut 3 bases from V and 5 bases from J; bases unmatched to any gene: 11. Per the germline V gene, CDR1 is SGDLS and CDR2 is YYNGEE. The CDR3 is 15 residues long. This CDR3 is CASSARQGQIDEQYF. As DNA, the CDR3 is TGTGCCAGCAGCGCTAGACAGGGCCAGATCGACGAGCAGTACTTC.

The V gene is TRBV6-5, the J gene TRBJ1-3; D is uncertain. There are 14 residues in the CDR3. Trimming took off 7 bases at V and 0 bases at J, with 10 bases between the two ends. The germline CDR1 and CDR2 sequences are MNHEY and SVGAGI. Here the CDR3 reads CASIREYSGNTIYF. The DNA for the CDR3 is TGTGCCAGCATTAGGGAGTACTCTGGAAACACCATATATTTT.

This clone was recorded once. An end of the junction does not agree with germline; a read error may underlie this. The V and J genes are TRBV11-2 and TRBJ1-2, with 7 bases that match TRBD1. There are 13 residues in the CDR3. CDR1 SGHAT and CDR2 FQNNGV come from the germline V gene. CDR3 sequence (DNA): TGTGCCAGCAGCCCTACCGACAGGGCCTTCGGTATCTTC. It is translated as CASSPTDRAFGIF.

This chain connects TRBV29-1 to TRBJ2-7, with a weak D call TRBD2 (5 bases). CDR3 size: 13 residues. The V end lost 5 bases, the J end lost 0 bases, and 11 bases lay between the germline ends. Germline loops: CDR1 SQVTM, CDR2 ANQGSEA. The CDR3 sequence: CSVSGLSSYEQYF. As DNA, the CDR3 is TGCAGCGTTAGCGGACTGTCCTCCTACGAGCAGTACTTC.

This chain connects TRBV5-1 to TRBJ2-1, with 16 bases identical to TRBD2. CDR1 is SGHRS, CDR2 YFSETQ, per germline. V trimming: 4 bases; J trimming: 7 bases; junction bases outside the gene matches: 2. The length of the CDR3 is 15 residues. CDR3 region: CASSPGLAGGNEQFF. CDR3 nucleotides: TGCGCCAGCAGCCCGGGACTAGCGGGGGGGAATGAGCAGTTCTTC.

The genes are TRBV18 and TRBJ1-5; possibly TRBD1 for D (5 bases). The V gene's germline CDR1 is KGHSH and CDR2 LQKENI. There are 17 residues in the CDR3. Trimming took 4 bases from V and 1 from J, leaving 17 bases between them. This chain's CDR3 is CASSQMRGAVSNQPQHF. As DNA, the CDR3 is TGTGCCAGCTCACAGATGCGCGGGGCGGTAAGCAATCAGCCCCAGCATTTT.

There are a few counts of this clone. V usage is TRBV5-1 and J usage is TRBJ1-3; 8 bases are shared with TRBD1. Germline lookup yields CDR1 SGHRS and CDR2 YFSETQ. Trimming took 3 bases from V and 8 from J; bases not matched to a gene: 13. CDR3 size: 16 residues. In DNA, the CDR3 is TGCGCCAGCAGCTCGGCTGGTAGGACAGGGCTGGACACCATATATTTT. Translating it yields CASSSAGRTGLDTIYF. The entire variable domain, with the rest obtained from reference TRBV5-1 and TRBJ1-3, is as follows: KAGVTQTPRYLIKTRGQQVTLSCSPISGHRSVSWYQQTPGQGLQFLFEYFSETQRNKGNFPGRFSGRQFSNSRSEMNVSTLELGDSALYLCASSSAGRTGLDTIYFGEGSWLTVV.